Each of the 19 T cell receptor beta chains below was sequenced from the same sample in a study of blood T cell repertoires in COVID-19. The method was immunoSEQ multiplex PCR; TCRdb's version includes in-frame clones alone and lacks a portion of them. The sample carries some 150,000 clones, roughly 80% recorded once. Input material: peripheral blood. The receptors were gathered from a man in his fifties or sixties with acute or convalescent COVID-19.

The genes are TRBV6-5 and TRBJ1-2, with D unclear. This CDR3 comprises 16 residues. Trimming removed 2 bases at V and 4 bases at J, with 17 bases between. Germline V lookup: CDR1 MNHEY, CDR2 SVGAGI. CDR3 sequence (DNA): TGTGCCAGCAGTTACGAAGTTGGCGCGGCTCCCTATGGCTACACCTTC. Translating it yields CASSYEVGAAPYGYTF.

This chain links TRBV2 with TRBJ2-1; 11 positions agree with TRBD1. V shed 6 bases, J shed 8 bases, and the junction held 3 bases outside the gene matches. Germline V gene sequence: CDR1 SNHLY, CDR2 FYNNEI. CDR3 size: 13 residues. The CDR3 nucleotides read TGTGCCAGCAGAGGACAGGGGGCGTATGAGCAGTTCTTC. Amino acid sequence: CASRGQGAYEQFF.

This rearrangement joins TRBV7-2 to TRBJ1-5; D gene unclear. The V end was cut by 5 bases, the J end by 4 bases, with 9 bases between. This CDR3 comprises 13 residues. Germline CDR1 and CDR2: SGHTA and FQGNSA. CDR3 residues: CASSARRNQPQHF. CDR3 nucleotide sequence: TGTGCCAGCAGCGCCCGCCGGAATCAGCCCCAGCATTTT.

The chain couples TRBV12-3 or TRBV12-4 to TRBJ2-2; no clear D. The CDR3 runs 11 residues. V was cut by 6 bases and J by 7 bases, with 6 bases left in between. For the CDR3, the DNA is TGTGCCAGCAGGGCTAGCGGGGAGCTGTTTTTT. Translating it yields CASRASGELFF.

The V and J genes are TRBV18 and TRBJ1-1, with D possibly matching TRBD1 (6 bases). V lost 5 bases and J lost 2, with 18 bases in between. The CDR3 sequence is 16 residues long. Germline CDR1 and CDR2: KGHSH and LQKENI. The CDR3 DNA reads TGTGCCAGCTCAATCGGACAGCCGCAATCAAACACTGAAGCTTTCTTT. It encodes CASSIGQPQSNTEAFF.

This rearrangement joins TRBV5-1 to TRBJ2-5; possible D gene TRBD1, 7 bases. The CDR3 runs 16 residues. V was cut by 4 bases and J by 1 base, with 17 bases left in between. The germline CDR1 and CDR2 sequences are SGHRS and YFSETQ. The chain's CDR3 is CASSPGDRAGQETQYF. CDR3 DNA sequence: TGCGCCAGCAGCCCGGGGGACAGAGCAGGCCAAGAGACCCAGTACTTC. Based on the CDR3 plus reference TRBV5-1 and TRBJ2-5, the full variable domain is KAGVTQTPRYLIKTRGQQVTLSCSPISGHRSVSWYQQTPGQGLQFLFEYFSETQRNKGNFPGRFSGRQFSNSRSEMNVSTLELGDSALYLCASSPGDRAGQETQYFGPGTRLLVL.

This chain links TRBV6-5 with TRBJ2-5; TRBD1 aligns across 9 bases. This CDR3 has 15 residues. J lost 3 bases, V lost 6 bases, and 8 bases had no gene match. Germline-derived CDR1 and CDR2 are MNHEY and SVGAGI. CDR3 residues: CASSPGQGRKETQYF. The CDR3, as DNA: TGTGCCAGCAGCCCCGGACAGGGGAGAAAAGAGACCCAGTACTTC.

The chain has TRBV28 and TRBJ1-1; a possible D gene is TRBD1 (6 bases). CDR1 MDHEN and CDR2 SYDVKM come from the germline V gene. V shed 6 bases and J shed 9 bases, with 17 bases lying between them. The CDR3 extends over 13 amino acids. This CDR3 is CASSRPGTRKAFF. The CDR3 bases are TGTGCCAGCAGCAGGCCGGGGACAAGAAAAGCTTTCTTT.

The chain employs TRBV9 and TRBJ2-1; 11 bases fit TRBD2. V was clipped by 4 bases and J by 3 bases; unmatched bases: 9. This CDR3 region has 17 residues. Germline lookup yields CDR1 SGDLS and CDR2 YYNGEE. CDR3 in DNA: TGTGCCAGCAGCCCTCCGCCGGGACTAGCGGACTACAATGAGCAGTTCTTC. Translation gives CASSPPPGLADYNEQFF.

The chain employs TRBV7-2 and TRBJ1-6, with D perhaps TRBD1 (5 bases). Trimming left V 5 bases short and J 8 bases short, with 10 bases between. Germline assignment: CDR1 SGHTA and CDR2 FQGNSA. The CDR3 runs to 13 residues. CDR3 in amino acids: CASSLLGDSPLHF. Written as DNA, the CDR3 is TGTGCCAGCAGCCTTTTAGGGGATTCACCCCTCCACTTT.

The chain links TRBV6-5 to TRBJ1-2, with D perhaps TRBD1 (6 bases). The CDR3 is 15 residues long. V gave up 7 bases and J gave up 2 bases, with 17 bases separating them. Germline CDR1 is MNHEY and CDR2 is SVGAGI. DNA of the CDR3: TGTGCCAGCAAAGAAACCAGGGGAGCCAACTATGGCTACACCTTC. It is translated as CASKETRGANYGYTF.

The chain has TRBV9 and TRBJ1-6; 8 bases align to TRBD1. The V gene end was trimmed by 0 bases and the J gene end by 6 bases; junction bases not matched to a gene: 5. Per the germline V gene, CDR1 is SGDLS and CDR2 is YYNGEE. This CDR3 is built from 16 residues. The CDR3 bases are TGTGCCAGCAGCGTAGGCGAAGGACAGGGTAATTCACCCCTCCACTTT. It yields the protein CASSVGEGQGNSPLHF.

CDR3 sequence reads: CASSILAGGPGANVLTF. The CDR3 DNA reads TGTGCCAGCAGCATACTAGCGGGAGGGCCTGGGGCCAACGTCCTGACTTTC. This chain connects TRBV28 to TRBJ2-6; 13 nucleotides agree with TRBD2. Germline CDR1 and CDR2: MDHEN and SYDVKM. The CDR3 is made up of 17 amino acids. The junction had 4 bases not matched to a gene; V was cut back by 6 bases and J by 2 bases.

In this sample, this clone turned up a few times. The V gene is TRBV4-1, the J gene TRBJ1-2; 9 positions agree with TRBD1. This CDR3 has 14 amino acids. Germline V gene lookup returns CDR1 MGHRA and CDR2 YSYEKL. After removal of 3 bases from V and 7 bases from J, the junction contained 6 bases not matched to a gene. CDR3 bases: TGCGCCAGCAGCCAGGACAGGGGAGTGGGTGGCTACACCTTC. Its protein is CASSQDRGVGGYTF.

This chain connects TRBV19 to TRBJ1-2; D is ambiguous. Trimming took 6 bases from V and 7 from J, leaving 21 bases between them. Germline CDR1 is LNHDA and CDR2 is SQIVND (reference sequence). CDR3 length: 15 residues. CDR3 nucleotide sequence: TGTGCCAGTAGCCACCAGTTCCCGGGAGGTGGTGGCTACACCTTC. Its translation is CASSHQFPGGGGYTF.

As DNA, the CDR3 is TGTGCCAGCAGCCAAGGGACTAGCGGGCCCACAGATACGCAGTATTTT. It is translated as CASSQGTSGPTDTQYF. The rearrangement links TRBV7-9 to TRBJ2-3, with 12 positions matching TRBD2. Per the germline V gene, CDR1 is SEHNR and CDR2 is FQNEAQ (reference sequence). The CDR3 length is 16 residues. V lost 5 bases and J lost 2; bases outside the gene matches: 5. Full variable domain (rest looked up from reference TRBV7-9 and TRBJ2-3): DTGVSQNPRHKITKRGQNVTFRCDPISEHNRLYWYRQTLGQGPEFLTYFQNEAQLEKSRLLSDRFSAERPKGSFSTLEIQRTEQGDSAMYLCASSQGTSGPTDTQYFGPGTRLTVL.

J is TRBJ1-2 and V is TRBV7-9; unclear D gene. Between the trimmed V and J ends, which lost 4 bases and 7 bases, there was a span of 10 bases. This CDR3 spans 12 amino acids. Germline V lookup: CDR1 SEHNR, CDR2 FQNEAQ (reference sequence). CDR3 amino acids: CASSSTISGYTF. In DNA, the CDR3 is TGTGCCAGCAGCTCGACTATTTCTGGCTACACCTTC.

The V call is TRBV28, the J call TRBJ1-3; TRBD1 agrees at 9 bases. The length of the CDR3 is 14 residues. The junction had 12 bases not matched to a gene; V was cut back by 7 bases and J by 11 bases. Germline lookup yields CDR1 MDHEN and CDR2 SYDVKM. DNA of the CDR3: TGTGCCAGCACCCCCGGGACAGGGCGGACATCCATATATTTT. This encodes CASTPGTGRTSIYF.

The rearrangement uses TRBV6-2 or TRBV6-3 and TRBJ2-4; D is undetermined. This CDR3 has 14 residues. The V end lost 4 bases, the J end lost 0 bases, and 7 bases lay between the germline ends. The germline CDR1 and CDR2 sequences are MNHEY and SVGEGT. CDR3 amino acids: CASSSQLAKNIQYF. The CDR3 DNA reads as TGTGCCAGCAGTTCACAGTTAGCCAAAAACATTCAGTACTTC.